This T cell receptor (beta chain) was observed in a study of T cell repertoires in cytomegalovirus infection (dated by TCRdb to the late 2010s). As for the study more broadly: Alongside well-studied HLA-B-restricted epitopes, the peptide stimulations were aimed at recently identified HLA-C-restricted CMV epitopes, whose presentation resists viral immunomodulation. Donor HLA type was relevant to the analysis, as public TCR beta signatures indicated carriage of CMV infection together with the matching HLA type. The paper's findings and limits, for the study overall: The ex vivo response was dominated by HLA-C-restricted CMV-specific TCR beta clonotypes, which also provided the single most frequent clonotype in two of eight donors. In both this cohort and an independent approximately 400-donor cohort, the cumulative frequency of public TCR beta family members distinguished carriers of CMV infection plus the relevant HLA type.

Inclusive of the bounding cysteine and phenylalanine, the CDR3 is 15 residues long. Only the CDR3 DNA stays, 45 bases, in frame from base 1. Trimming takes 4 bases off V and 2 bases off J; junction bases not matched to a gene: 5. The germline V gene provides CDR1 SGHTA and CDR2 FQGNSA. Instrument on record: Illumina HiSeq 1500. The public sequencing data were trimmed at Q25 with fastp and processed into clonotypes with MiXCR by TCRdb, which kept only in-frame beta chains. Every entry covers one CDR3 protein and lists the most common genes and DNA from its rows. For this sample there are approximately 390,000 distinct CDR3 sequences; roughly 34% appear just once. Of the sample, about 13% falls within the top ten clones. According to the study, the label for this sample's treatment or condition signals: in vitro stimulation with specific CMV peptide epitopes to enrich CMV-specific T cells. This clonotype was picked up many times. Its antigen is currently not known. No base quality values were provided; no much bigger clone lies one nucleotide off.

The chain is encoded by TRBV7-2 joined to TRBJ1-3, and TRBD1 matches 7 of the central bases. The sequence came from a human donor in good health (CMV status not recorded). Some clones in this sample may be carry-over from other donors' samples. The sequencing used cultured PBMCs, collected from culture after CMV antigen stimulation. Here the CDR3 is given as CASSSTGTAGNTIYF. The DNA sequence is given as TGTGCCAGCAGCTCTACCGGGACAGCTGGAAACACCATATATTTT.